These T cell receptor beta chains were read from a single sample in a study of cytomegalovirus exposure and HLA in healthy donors. Assay used: immunoSEQ multiplex PCR; TCRdb lists only in-frame clones, some missing. The sample consists of some 200,000 clones, approximately 82% of them appearing once. Sequencing was carried out using PBMCs. These TCRs come from a man between 18 and 35 years old in good health and CMV-seronegative. The CDR3 runs from the conserved cysteine through the conserved F or W. A D gene is named only where the DNA matches it firmly. Clone size appears in some rows only: once, few, many, or a class for an expanded clone.

j_gene | abundance | len | d_gene | v_gene | CDR3aa | CDR3nt
TRBJ1-1 | few | 12 | . | TRBV7-9 | CSSSRSPHEAFF | TGTTCCAGCAGCCGTTCGCCACACGAAGCTTTCTTT
TRBJ1-1 | . | 12 | . | TRBV2 | CASTGQYTEAFF | TGTGCCAGCACCGGACAGTACACTGAAGCTTTCTTT
TRBJ1-1 | . | 14 | TRBD1 | TRBV15 | CATSREQGGTEAFF | TGTGCCACCAGCAGAGAACAGGGGGGCACTGAAGCTTTCTTT
TRBJ2-6 | . | 15 | . | TRBV4-1 | CASYSPGSGANVLTF | TGCGCCAGCTATTCTCCAGGGTCTGGGGCCAACGTCCTGACTTTC
TRBJ2-7 | . | 14 | . | TRBV6-1 | CASSREGVSYEQYF | TGTGCCAGCAGCCGAGAAGGGGTATCCTACGAGCAGTACTTC
TRBJ1-3 | . | 14 | . | TRBV18 | CASSPLGAGNTIYF | TGTGCCAGCTCACCCTTAGGGGCCGGAAACACCATATATTTT
TRBJ2-1 | . | 16 | TRBD2 | TRBV7-7 | CASSLDWTSGYNEQFF | TGTGCTAGCAGCTTAGATTGGACTAGCGGTTACAATGAGCAGTTCTTC
TRBJ1-1 | . | 16 | . | TRBV7-9 | CASRHNWGESSTEAFF | TGTGCCAGCAGGCACAACTGGGGGGAGTCGAGTACTGAAGCTTTCTTT
TRBJ1-2 | . | 13 | . | TRBV5-1 | CASSLESSGGYTF | TGCGCCAGCAGCTTGGAGTCCTCCGGGGGCTACACCTTC
TRBJ2-7 | . | 14 | TRBD1 | TRBV28 | CASSSWTGRFEQYF | TGTGCCAGCAGTTCTTGGACAGGGAGATTCGAGCAGTACTTC
TRBJ1-2 | . | 12 | TRBD1 | TRBV19 | CASSANRGSYTF | TGTGCCAGTAGTGCCAACAGGGGAAGCTACACCTTC
TRBJ2-5 | . | 14 | . | TRBV2 | CASSELVAKETQYF | TGTGCCAGCAGTGAGCTGGTAGCGAAGGAGACCCAGTACTTC
TRBJ2-4 | . | 17 | TRBD1 | TRBV28 | CASRHYPGTGSKNIQYF | TGTGCCAGCAGACATTACCCCGGGACAGGGAGCAAAAACATTCAGTACTTC
TRBJ1-1 | . | 13 | . | TRBV14 | CASSNRQNTEAFF | TGTGCCAGCAGCAATCGACAGAACACTGAAGCTTTCTTT
TRBJ2-5 | . | 16 | TRBD1 | TRBV7-2 | CASSFGTGQGQETQYF | TGTGCCAGCAGCTTTGGGACAGGGCAGGGACAAGAGACCCAGTACTTC
TRBJ1-1 | once | 14 | . | TRBV18 | CASSPRDLSTEAFF | TGTGCCAGCTCACCTCGGGATCTGAGCACTGAAGCTTTCTTT
TRBJ2-7 | . | 14 | . | TRBV25-1 | CASSETASAPEQYF | TGTGCCAGCAGTGAAACTGCCTCCGCCCCCGAGCAGTACTTC
TRBJ1-1 | . | 11 | . | TRBV28 | CASTLNTEAFF | TGTGCCAGCACCCTAAACACTGAAGCTTTCTTT
TRBJ2-3 | . | 16 | . | TRBV6-5 | CASSYDGLTSGDTQYF | TGTGCCAGCAGTTACGACGGACTGACGTCCGGAGATACGCAGTATTTT
TRBJ2-5 | once | 15 | . | TRBV5-4 | CASSLSVSPEETQYF | TGTGCCAGCAGCTTGTCGGTTAGCCCTGAAGAGACCCAGTACTTC
TRBJ2-2 | . | 15 | TRBD1 | TRBV30 | CAWTGTGEGTGELFF | TGTGCCTGGACCGGGACAGGGGAAGGAACCGGGGAGCTGTTTTTT